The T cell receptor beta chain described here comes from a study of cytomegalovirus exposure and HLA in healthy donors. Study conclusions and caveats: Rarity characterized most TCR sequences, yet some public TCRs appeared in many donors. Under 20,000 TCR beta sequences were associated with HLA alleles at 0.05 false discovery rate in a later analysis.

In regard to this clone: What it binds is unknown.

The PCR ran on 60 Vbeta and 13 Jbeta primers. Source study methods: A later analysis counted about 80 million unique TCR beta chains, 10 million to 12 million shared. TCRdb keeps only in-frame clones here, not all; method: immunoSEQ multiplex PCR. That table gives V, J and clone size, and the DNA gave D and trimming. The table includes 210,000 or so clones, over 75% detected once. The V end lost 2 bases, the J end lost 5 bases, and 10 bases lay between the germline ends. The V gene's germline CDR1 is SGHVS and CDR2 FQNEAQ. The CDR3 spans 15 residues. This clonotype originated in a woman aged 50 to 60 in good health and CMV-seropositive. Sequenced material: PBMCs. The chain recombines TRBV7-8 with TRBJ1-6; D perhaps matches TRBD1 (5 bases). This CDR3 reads CASSLSGGDNSPLHF. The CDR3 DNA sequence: TGTGCCAGCAGCTTATCTGGGGGGGATAATTCACCCCTCCACTTT. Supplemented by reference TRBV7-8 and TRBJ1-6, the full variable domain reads GAGVSQSPRYKVAKRGQDVALRCDPISGHVSLFWYQQALGQGPEFLTYFQNEAQLDKSGLPSDRFFAERPEGSVSTLKIQRTQQEDSAVYLCASSLSGGDNSPLHFGNGTRLTVT.